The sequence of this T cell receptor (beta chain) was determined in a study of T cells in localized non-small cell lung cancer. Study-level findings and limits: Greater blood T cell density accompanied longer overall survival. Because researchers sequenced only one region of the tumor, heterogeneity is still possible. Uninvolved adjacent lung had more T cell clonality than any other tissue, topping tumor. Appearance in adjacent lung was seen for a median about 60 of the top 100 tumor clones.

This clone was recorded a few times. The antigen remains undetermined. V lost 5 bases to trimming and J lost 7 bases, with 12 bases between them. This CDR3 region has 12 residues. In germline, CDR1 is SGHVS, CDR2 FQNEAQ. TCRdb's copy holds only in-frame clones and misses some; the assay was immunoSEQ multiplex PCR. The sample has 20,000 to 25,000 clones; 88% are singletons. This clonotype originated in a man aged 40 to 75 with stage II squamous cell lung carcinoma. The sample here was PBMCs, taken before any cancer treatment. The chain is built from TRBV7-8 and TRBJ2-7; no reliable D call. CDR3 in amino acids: CASSPYVREQYF. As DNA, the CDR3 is TGTGCCAGCAGCCCATATGTTAGGGAGCAGTACTTC.